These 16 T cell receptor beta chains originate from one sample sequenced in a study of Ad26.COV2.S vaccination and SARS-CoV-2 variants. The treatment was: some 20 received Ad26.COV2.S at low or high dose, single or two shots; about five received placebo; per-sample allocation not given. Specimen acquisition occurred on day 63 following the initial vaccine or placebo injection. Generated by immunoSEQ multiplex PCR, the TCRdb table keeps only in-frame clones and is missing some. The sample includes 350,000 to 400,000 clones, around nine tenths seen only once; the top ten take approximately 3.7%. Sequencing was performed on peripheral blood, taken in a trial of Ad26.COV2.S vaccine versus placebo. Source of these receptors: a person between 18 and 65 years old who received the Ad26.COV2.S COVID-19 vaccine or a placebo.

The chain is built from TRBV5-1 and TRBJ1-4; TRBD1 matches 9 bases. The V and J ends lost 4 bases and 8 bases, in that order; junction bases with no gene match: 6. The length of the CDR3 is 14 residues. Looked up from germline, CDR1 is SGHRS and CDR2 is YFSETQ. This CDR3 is CASSAGQGGEKLFF. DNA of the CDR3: TGCGCCAGCAGCGCGGGACAGGGTGGGGAAAAACTGTTTTTT.

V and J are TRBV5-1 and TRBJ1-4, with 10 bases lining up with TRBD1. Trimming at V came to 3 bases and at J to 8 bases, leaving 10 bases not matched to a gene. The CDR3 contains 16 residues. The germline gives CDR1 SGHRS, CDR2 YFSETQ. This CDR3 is CASSSPAGTGDEKLFF. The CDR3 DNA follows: TGCGCCAGCAGCTCACCGGCCGGGACAGGGGACGAAAAACTGTTTTTT.

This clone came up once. The CDR3 nucleotides read TGTGCCAGCAGCTTACAAAGCCTCCCTAGGGGTGAGCAGTTCTTC. Translation gives CASSLQSLPRGEQFF. The chain uses TRBV7-2 and TRBJ2-1; tentative D call: TRBD1 (5 bases). The V end lost 2 bases, the J end lost 9 bases, and 17 bases lay between the germline ends. This CDR3 is built from 15 residues. The germline V gene has CDR1 SGHTA and CDR2 FQGNSA.

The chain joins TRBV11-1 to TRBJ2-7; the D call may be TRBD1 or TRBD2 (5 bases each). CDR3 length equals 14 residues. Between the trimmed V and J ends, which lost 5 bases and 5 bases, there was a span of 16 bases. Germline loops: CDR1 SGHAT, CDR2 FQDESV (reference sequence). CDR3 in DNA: TGTGCCAGCAGCCCGATCCGAGGGGACCACGAGCAGTACTTC. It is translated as CASSPIRGDHEQYF.

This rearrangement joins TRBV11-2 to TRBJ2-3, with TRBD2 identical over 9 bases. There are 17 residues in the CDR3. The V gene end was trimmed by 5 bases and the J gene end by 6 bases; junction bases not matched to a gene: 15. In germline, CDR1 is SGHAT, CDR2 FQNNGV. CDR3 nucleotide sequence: TGTGCCAGCAGCCCGCGGGTACGCGGGGGGGCCTCGGATACGCAGTATTTT. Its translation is CASSPRVRGGASDTQYF.

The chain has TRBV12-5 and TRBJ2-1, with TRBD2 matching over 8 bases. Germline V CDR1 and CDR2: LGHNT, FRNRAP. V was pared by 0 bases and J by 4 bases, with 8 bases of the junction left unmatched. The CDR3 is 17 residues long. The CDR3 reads CASGLVLGGGTYNEQFF. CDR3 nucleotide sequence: TGTGCTAGTGGTTTGGTACTAGGCGGGGGGACGTACAATGAGCAGTTCTTC.

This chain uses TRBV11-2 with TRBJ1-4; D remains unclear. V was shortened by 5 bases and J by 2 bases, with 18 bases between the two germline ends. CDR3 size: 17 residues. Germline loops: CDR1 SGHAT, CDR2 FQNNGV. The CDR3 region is CASSPLTGGRTNEKLFF. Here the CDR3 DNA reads TGTGCCAGCAGCCCACTGACTGGCGGGAGGACTAATGAAAAACTGTTTTTT. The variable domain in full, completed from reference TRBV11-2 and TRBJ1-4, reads EAGVAQSPRYKIIEKRQSVAFWCNPISGHATLYWYQQILGQGPKLLIQFQNNGVVDDSQLPKDRFSAERLKGVDSTLKIQPAKLEDSAVYLCASSPLTGGRTNEKLFFGSGTQLSVL.

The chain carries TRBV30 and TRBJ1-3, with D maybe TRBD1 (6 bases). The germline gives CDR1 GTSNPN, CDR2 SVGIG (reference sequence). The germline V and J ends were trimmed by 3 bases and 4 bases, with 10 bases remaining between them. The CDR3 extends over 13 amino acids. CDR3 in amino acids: CAWRPGAGNTIYF. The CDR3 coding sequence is TGTGCCTGGAGGCCGGGGGCAGGAAACACCATATATTTT.

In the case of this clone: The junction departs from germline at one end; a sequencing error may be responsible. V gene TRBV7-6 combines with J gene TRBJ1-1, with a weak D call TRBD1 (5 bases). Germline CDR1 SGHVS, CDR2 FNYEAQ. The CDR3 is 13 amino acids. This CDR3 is CASSLARGTEAFF. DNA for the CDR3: TGTGCCAGCAGCCTAGCACGGGGGACTGAAGCTTTCTTT.

The DNA for the CDR3 is TGTGCCAGCAGCGGGGGACAGTCCAGCAATCAGCCCCAGCATTTT. Protein sequence: CASSGGQSSNQPQHF. The chain combines TRBV7-8 with TRBJ1-5; TRBD1 agrees at 7 bases. The CDR3 is made up of 15 amino acids. Trimming at V came to 5 bases and at J to 1 base, leaving 5 bases not matched to a gene. The germline V gene has CDR1 SGHVS and CDR2 FQNEAQ.

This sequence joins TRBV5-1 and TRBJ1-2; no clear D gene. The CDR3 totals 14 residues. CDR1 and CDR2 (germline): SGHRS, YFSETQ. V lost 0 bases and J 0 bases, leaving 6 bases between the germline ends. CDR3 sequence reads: CASSLAEPNYGYTF. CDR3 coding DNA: TGCGCCAGCAGCTTGGCGGAGCCTAACTATGGCTACACCTTC.

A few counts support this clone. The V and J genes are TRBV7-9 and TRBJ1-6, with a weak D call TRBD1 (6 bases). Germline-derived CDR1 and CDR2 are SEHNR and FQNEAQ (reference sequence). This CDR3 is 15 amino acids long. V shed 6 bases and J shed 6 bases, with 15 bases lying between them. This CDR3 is CASRSKDSLNSPLHF. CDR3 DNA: TGTGCCAGCAGGAGCAAGGACAGCCTTAATTCACCCCTCCACTTT.

CDR3 coding DNA: TGTGCCAGCAGCCAAGATTCTAGGGGGGAGACCCAGTACTTC. It specifies CASSQDSRGETQYF. The V and J genes are TRBV3-1 (or the pseudogene TRBV3-2) and TRBJ2-5, with TRBD1 as a possible D gene (6 bases). The CDR3 covers 14 residues. In germline, CDR1 is LGHDT, CDR2 YNNKEL (reference sequence). With 0 bases removed from V and 5 bases from J, the gap between germline ends came to 10 bases.

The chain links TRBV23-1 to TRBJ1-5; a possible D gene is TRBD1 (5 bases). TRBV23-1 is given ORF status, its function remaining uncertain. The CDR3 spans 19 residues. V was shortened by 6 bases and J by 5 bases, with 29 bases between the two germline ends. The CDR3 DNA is TGCGCCAGCAGGGGGGAGATAGCGGAAACCCTCAGTAGGGATCAGCCCCAGCATTTT. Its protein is CASRGEIAETLSRDQPQHF.

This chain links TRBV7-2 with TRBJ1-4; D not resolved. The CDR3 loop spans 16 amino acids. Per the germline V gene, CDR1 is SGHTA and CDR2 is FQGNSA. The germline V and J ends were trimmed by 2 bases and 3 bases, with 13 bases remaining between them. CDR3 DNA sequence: TGTGCCAGCAGCTTAAAGATAGCTCGGGCTAATGAAAAACTGTTTTTT. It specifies CASSLKIARANEKLFF.

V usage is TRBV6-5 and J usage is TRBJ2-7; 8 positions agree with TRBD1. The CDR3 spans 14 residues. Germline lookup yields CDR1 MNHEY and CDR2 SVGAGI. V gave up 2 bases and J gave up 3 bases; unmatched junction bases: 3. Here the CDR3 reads CASSYQDRDYEQYF. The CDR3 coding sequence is TGTGCCAGCAGTTACCAGGACAGGGACTACGAGCAGTACTTC.